One sample yielded the 5 T cell receptor beta chains listed below, sequenced in a study of T cells after yellow fever vaccination. A single record per CDR3 protein comes from TCRdb applying MiXCR to the 5' RACE reads. Here the sample spans some 110,000 distinct CDR3 sequences, 7.2% being singletons. Source: CD4+ T cells sorted from PBMCs, taken about 49 days after the first yellow fever vaccination. These TCRs come from a man between 18 and 35 years old who received the YFV17D yellow fever vaccine.

This clonotype was counted at least ten times. This chain joins TRBV6-2 or TRBV6-3 and TRBJ2-7, with 7 bases fitting TRBD2. The junction had 7 bases not matched to a gene; V was cut back by 2 bases and J by 0 bases. Germline CDR1 reads MNHEY; CDR2 reads SVGEGT. This CDR3 has 16 residues. The CDR3 DNA is TGTGCCAGCAGTTACCCTGCGGGGGACGTCTCCTACGAGCAGTACTTC. As protein: CASSYPAGDVSYEQYF.

This clonotype came up many times. The chain recombines TRBV5-1 with TRBJ2-1, with 9 nucleotides matching TRBD2. With 7 bases clipped from V and 4 bases from J, the junction kept 12 bases outside the gene matches. In germline, CDR1 is SGHRS, CDR2 YFSETQ. The CDR3 extends over 16 amino acids. CDR3 nucleotide sequence: TGCGCCAGCGGGCATAGCGGGGGCTCTTCTTACAATGAGCAGTTCTTC. Protein: CASGHSGGSSYNEQFF.

This chain uses TRBV6-5 with TRBJ2-3; D is unclear. This CDR3 has 13 amino acids. Per germline, CDR1 MNHEY and CDR2 SVGAGI. Trimming removed 0 bases at V and 5 bases at J, with 6 bases between. The CDR3 DNA reads TGTGCCAGCAGTTACTCGTCCCGAGATACGCAGTATTTT. Amino acid sequence: CASSYSSRDTQYF.

This clonotype has at least ten counts. The chain recombines TRBV4-1 with TRBJ2-5, with D unresolved. The CDR3 consists of 18 residues. Trimming took off 1 base at V and 4 bases at J, with 22 bases between the two ends. The germline V gene encodes CDR1 MGHRA and CDR2 YSYEKL. CDR3 coding DNA: TGCGCCAGCAGCCAAGTCAATTTGGGGTTTCAGAAAGGAGAGACCCAGTACTTC. It encodes CASSQVNLGFQKGETQYF.

This clonotype came up many times. The V and J genes are TRBV5-1 and TRBJ1-1; D might be TRBD1 (5 bases). Germline V gene lookup returns CDR1 SGHRS and CDR2 YFSETQ. The CDR3 spans 13 residues. V was trimmed by 0 bases and J by 3 bases, leaving 6 bases between them. The CDR3 here is CASSLETDTEAFF. The CDR3 nucleotides read TGCGCCAGCAGCTTGGAGACAGACACTGAAGCTTTCTTT.